This TCR beta chain is drawn from a study of memory CD4+ T cells and cytomegalovirus serostatus. Study observations and caveats: The CMV-associated TCR signature appears largely within the CD4+ memory repertoire.

Some clones are missing from TCRdb's copy, which holds only in-frame ones; the method was immunoSEQ multiplex PCR. The table includes some 48,000 clones, around 80% detected once. CDR1 and CDR2 (germline): SGHVS, FNYEAQ. V lost 3 bases and J lost 5; bases outside the gene matches: 5. The CDR3 runs to 15 residues. The sort gate was single viable CD3+CD4+CD8-CD45RO+ cells for memory CD4+ T cells. After thawing, CD4+ T cells were positively selected. Note on this clone: Its antigen is unknown.

This TCR came from an adult in good health and CMV-seronegative. The chain recombines TRBV7-6 with TRBJ2-3; 10 bases agree with TRBD2. The material sequenced was memory CD4+ T cells from blood. This chain's CDR3 is CASSFLAGVEDTQYF. The DNA of the CDR3 is TGTGCCAGCAGCTTCCTAGCGGGGGTAGAAGATACGCAGTATTTT.